What follows describes a single T cell receptor (beta chain). As yet, its antigen is unknown. This sample was taken from a study of cytomegalovirus exposure and HLA in healthy donors. Trimming cost V 1 base and J 1 base, with 11 bases left between them. The CDR3 loop spans 16 amino acids. CDR1 and CDR2 from the germline V gene are LGHNA and YNFKEQ. Primers included in the PCR were 60 Vbeta and 13 Jbeta primers. The table came from immunoSEQ multiplex PCR; TCRdb's copy has only in-frame clones and leaves some out. The table includes some 100,000 clones, roughly 83% detected once. Study observations and caveats: Accurate prediction of most subjects' HLA-A and HLA-B alleles from TCR beta sequences was reported.

What was sequenced was PBMCs. This TCR derives from a male donor in good health and CMV-seropositive. The genes are TRBV4-2 and TRBJ1-5; no clear D. In DNA form, the CDR3 reads TGTGCCAGCAGCCAAGTACGGAGTAGAAGCAATCAGCCCCAGCATTTT. Translating it yields CASSQVRSRSNQPQHF.